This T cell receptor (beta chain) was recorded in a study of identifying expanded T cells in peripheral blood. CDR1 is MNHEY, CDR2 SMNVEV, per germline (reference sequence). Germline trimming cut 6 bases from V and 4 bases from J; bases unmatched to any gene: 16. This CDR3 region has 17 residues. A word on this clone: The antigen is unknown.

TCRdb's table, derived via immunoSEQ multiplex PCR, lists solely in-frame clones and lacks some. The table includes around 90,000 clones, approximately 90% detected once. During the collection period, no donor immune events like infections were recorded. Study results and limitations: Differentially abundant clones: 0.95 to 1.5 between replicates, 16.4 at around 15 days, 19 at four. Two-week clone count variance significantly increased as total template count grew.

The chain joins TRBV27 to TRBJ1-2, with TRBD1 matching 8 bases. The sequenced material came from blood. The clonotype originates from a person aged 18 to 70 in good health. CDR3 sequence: CASSPERGQGEGYGYTF. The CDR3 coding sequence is TGTGCCAGCAGCCCCGAGCGCGGACAGGGAGAAGGCTATGGCTACACCTTC.